The rows below give T cell receptor beta chains drawn from one sample of a study of cytomegalovirus exposure and HLA in healthy donors. Clones were sequenced by immunoSEQ multiplex PCR, and TCRdb holds only the in-frame ones, with some missing. The sample yields over 100,000 clones, roughly 80% seen once. Material for sequencing was PBMCs. Receptors originate from a man aged 40-49 years in good health and CMV-seronegative. Both conserved end residues are part of each CDR3. D genes are given only for firm matches. Size is omitted from some rows. Given values are once, few, many or a class for expanded clones.

CDR3: CASSLDSPDRTGEQFF
DNA: TGTGCCAGCAGCTTAGATTCCCCGGACAGGACTGGTGAGCAGTTCTTC
V: TRBV7-6
J: TRBJ2-1
D: TRBD1
size: once

CDR3: CAISERDRGQSPLHF
DNA: TGTGCCATCAGTGAGAGGGACAGGGGGCAATCACCCCTCCACTTT
V: TRBV10-3
J: TRBJ1-6
D: TRBD1
size: few

CDR3: CASSTPGRRRKNTEAFF
DNA: TGTGCCAGTAGTACGCCAGGGCGCCGTAGGAAGAACACTGAAGCTTTCTTT
V: TRBV19
J: TRBJ1-1
D: NA
size: NA

CDR3: CASNFRGGPFTDTQYF
DNA: TGTGCCAGCAATTTTCGCGGGGGGCCCTTCACAGATACGCAGTATTTT
V: TRBV27
J: TRBJ2-3
D: TRBD2
size: few

CDR3: CASSEGREAWETQYF
DNA: TGCGCCAGCAGTGAAGGCAGAGAGGCATGGGAGACCCAGTACTTC
V: TRBV10-2
J: TRBJ2-5
D: NA
size: NA

CDR3: CASSQGRLWGLAGAGTGELFF
DNA: TGCGCCAGCAGCCAAGGGCGGTTATGGGGACTAGCGGGGGCGGGCACCGGGGAGCTGTTTTTT
V: TRBV4-1
J: TRBJ2-2
D: TRBD2
size: NA

CDR3: CASSPSGLASSYNEQFF
DNA: TGTGCCAGCAGCCCTTCGGGACTAGCGAGCTCCTACAATGAGCAGTTCTTC
V: TRBV7-8
J: TRBJ2-1
D: TRBD2
size: NA

CDR3: CASSQRSGEKLFF
DNA: TGTGCCAGCAGCCAGAGGTCGGGTGAAAAACTGTTTTTT
V: TRBV13
J: TRBJ1-4
D: NA
size: NA

CDR3: CASSYGLAGWTTYEQYF
DNA: TGTGCCAGCAGCTACGGACTAGCGGGATGGACCACCTACGAGCAGTACTTC
V: TRBV7-2
J: TRBJ2-7
D: TRBD2
size: NA

CDR3: CASSDGPGGAGEKLFF
DNA: TGTGCCAGCAGCGACGGCCCAGGGGGCGCTGGTGAAAAACTGTTTTTT
V: TRBV7-6
J: TRBJ1-4
D: TRBD1
size: NA

CDR3: CASSKTTGVQEKLFF
DNA: TGTGCCAGCAGCAAAACCACAGGGGTCCAGGAAAAACTGTTTTTT
V: TRBV2
J: TRBJ1-4
D: TRBD1
size: NA

CDR3: CASSFTAGGYTF
DNA: TGTGCCAGCAGCTTCACCGCCGGTGGCTACACCTTC
V: TRBV7-2
J: TRBJ1-2
D: NA
size: NA

CDR3: CASSVREQYF
DNA: TGTGCCAGCAGTGTGCGGGAGCAGTACTTC
V: TRBV2
J: TRBJ2-7
D: NA
size: NA

CDR3: CASSQGGGELFF
DNA: TGCGCCAGCAGCCAAGGCGGAGGGGAGCTGTTTTTT
V: TRBV5-1
J: TRBJ2-2
D: NA
size: few

CDR3: CSARQDYEQYF
DNA: TGCAGTGCTAGACAGGACTACGAGCAGTACTTC
V: TRBV20-1
J: TRBJ2-7
D: NA
size: NA

CDR3: CASSQAQGIGELFF
DNA: TGTGCCAGCAGTCAAGCTCAGGGGATCGGGGAGCTGTTTTTT
V: TRBV6-6
J: TRBJ2-2
D: NA
size: NA

CDR3: CASSGPREGLLNTIYF
DNA: TGTGCCAGCAGCGGGCCCCGGGAAGGCCTCTTAAACACCATATATTTT
V: TRBV7-9
J: TRBJ1-3
D: NA
size: few

CDR3: CASRGQGEFFGYTF
DNA: TGTGCCAGCAGGGGACAGGGGGAGTTTTTCGGCTACACCTTC
V: TRBV2
J: TRBJ1-2
D: TRBD1
size: NA

CDR3: CASSYRYSNQPQHF
DNA: TGTGCCAGCAGTTACCGCTATAGCAATCAGCCCCAGCATTTT
V: TRBV6-5
J: TRBJ1-5
D: NA
size: NA

CDR3: CASSFLAGGTDTQYF
DNA: TGTGCCAGCAGCTTCCTAGCGGGAGGCACAGATACGCAGTATTTT
V: TRBV7-3
J: TRBJ2-3
D: TRBD2
size: NA

CDR3: CASSSGQGFGGNTIYF
DNA: TGTGCCAGCAGTTCGGGACAGGGCTTCGGTGGAAACACCATATATTTT
V: TRBV27
J: TRBJ1-3
D: TRBD1
size: NA

CDR3: CASSVNLRYTDTQYF
DNA: TGTGCCAGCAGCGTTAATCTGAGGTACACAGATACGCAGTATTTT
V: TRBV9
J: TRBJ2-3
D: NA
size: NA

CDR3: CASSLRGGHQDTQYF
DNA: TGCGCCAGCAGCTTGCGGGGGGGCCACCAGGATACGCAGTATTTT
V: TRBV5-1
J: TRBJ2-3
D: TRBD2
size: NA

CDR3: CASSQDPAGTVSYEQYF
DNA: TGCGCCAGCAGCCAAGATCCGGCCGGGACAGTGAGCTACGAGCAGTACTTC
V: TRBV4-3
J: TRBJ2-7
D: TRBD1
size: NA

CDR3: CSSSSTTGLVSQPQHF
DNA: TGTTCCAGCAGCTCGACGACAGGGTTAGTTTCGCAGCCCCAGCATTTT
V: TRBV7-9
J: TRBJ1-5
D: TRBD1
size: few

CDR3: CASSTTTGSSGNTIYF
DNA: TGTGCCAGCAGCACAACCACGGGTAGCTCTGGAAACACCATATATTTT
V: TRBV5-5
J: TRBJ1-3
D: NA
size: NA

CDR3: CASSETQGGNYGYTF
DNA: TGTGCCAGCAGCGAGACACAGGGTGGGAACTATGGCTACACCTTC
V: TRBV7-9
J: TRBJ1-2
D: NA
size: NA

CDR3: CASSLVAGAGNQPQHF
DNA: TGTGCCAGCAGCTTAGTCGCAGGCGCCGGCAATCAGCCCCAGCATTTT
V: TRBV7-8
J: TRBJ1-5
D: NA
size: NA

CDR3: CASGQSGGGVDTQYF
DNA: TGTGCCAGCGGACAATCGGGGGGGGGAGTGGATACGCAGTATTTT
V: TRBV7-6
J: TRBJ2-3
D: TRBD2
size: NA

CDR3: CASSRHIPYEQYF
DNA: TGTGCCAGCAGCCGACACATTCCCTACGAGCAGTACTTC
V: TRBV25-1
J: TRBJ2-7
D: NA
size: NA

CDR3: CASRTFNYNEQFF
DNA: TGTGCCAGCAGGACTTTTAACTACAATGAGCAGTTCTTC
V: TRBV6-8
J: TRBJ2-1
D: NA
size: few

CDR3: CSVMTGPNYGYTF
DNA: TGCAGCGTAATGACAGGGCCCAACTATGGCTACACCTTC
V: TRBV29-1
J: TRBJ1-2
D: TRBD1
size: NA

CDR3: CSVLGGYTEAFF
DNA: TGCAGCGTTTTAGGGGGCTACACTGAAGCTTTCTTT
V: TRBV29-1
J: TRBJ1-1
D: TRBD1
size: NA

CDR3: CATQTSGGPADTQYF
DNA: TGTGCCACACAGACTAGCGGGGGGCCCGCAGATACGCAGTATTTT
V: TRBV7-9
J: TRBJ2-3
D: TRBD2
size: NA

CDR3: CASSLARGGPYEQYF
DNA: TGTGCCAGCAGCTTAGCGCGCGGGGGACCCTACGAGCAGTACTTC
V: TRBV11-1
J: TRBJ2-7
D: TRBD2
size: NA

CDR3: CAWSVRGLNTGELFF
DNA: TGTGCCTGGAGTGTAAGGGGTTTGAACACCGGGGAGCTGTTTTTT
V: TRBV30
J: TRBJ2-2
D: NA
size: once

CDR3: CASAQGPNQPQHF
DNA: TGTGCCAGCGCCCAGGGGCCGAATCAGCCCCAGCATTTT
V: TRBV7-2
J: TRBJ1-5
D: NA
size: NA

CDR3: CASIPSPGQNEQYF
DNA: TGCGCCAGCATACCGAGTCCGGGACAGAACGAGCAGTACTTC
V: TRBV5-1
J: TRBJ2-7
D: TRBD1
size: NA

CDR3: CASSFSEGTDTQYF
DNA: TGTGCCAGCAGCTTCTCAGAGGGCACAGATACGCAGTATTTT
V: TRBV7-9
J: TRBJ2-3
D: NA
size: NA

CDR3: CASSLGLVGDTQYF
DNA: TGTGCCAGCAGCTTAGGACTAGTCGGAGATACGCAGTATTTT
V: TRBV7-3
J: TRBJ2-3
D: TRBD2
size: NA

CDR3: CASSYGRASYEQYF
DNA: TGTGCCAGCAGTTACGGCAGGGCCTCCTACGAGCAGTACTTC
V: TRBV6-5
J: TRBJ2-7
D: NA
size: NA

CDR3: CASSFDPTGMKGYTF
DNA: TGTGCCAGCAGCTTTGACCCGACAGGGATGAAGGGCTACACCTTC
V: TRBV5-6
J: TRBJ1-2
D: TRBD1
size: NA

CDR3: CASSPGQRDYGYTF
DNA: TGTGCCAGCTCACCAGGACAGAGAGATTATGGCTACACCTTC
V: TRBV18
J: TRBJ1-2
D: NA
size: NA

CDR3: CASSFQETQYF
DNA: TGTGCCAGCAGCTTCCAAGAGACCCAGTACTTC
V: TRBV6-1
J: TRBJ2-5
D: NA
size: NA

CDR3: CASSPAGGWADTQYF
DNA: TGTGCCAGCAGCCCAGCGGGGGGGTGGGCAGATACGCAGTATTTT
V: TRBV5-4
J: TRBJ2-3
D: TRBD2
size: NA

CDR3: CASSQRLAGHYTDTQYF
DNA: TGCGCCAGCAGCCAAAGACTAGCGGGGCATTACACAGATACGCAGTATTTT
V: TRBV4-3
J: TRBJ2-3
D: TRBD2
size: NA

CDR3: CASSLWAGQGSETQYF
DNA: TGTGCCAGCAGCTTATGGGCGGGACAGGGTTCGGAGACCCAGTACTTC
V: TRBV7-2
J: TRBJ2-5
D: TRBD1
size: few

CDR3: CASSIDGLAGEGWEQFF
DNA: TGTGCCAGTAGTATAGATGGACTAGCGGGGGAAGGATGGGAGCAGTTCTTC
V: TRBV19
J: TRBJ2-1
D: TRBD2
size: NA

CDR3: CASSESGYLQQFF
DNA: TGCGCCAGCAGTGAGTCGGGCTATTTACAGCAGTTCTTC
V: TRBV10-2
J: TRBJ2-1
D: NA
size: NA

CDR3: CASSYRQGAPGNTIYF
DNA: TGTGCCAGCAGTTACCGACAGGGAGCCCCTGGAAACACCATATATTTT
V: TRBV6-5
J: TRBJ1-3
D: TRBD1
size: NA

CDR3: CASSPHSPDTQYF
DNA: TGTGCCAGCAGCCCACATTCCCCCGATACGCAGTATTTT
V: TRBV11-2
J: TRBJ2-3
D: NA
size: NA

CDR3: CASSFSGNTEAFF
DNA: TGTGCCAGCAGCTTTTCGGGGAACACTGAAGCTTTCTTT
V: TRBV5-5
J: TRBJ1-1
D: NA
size: NA

CDR3: CASSSTSGSYNEQFF
DNA: TGTGCCAGCAGCTCAACTAGCGGGTCCTACAATGAGCAGTTCTTC
V: TRBV7-2
J: TRBJ2-1
D: TRBD2
size: NA

CDR3: CASSLAGGTIKQYF
DNA: TGTGCCAGCAGCTTGGCCGGGGGTACGATTAAGCAGTACTTC
V: TRBV7-9
J: TRBJ2-7
D: NA
size: once

CDR3: CASSLDSGGREAFF
DNA: TGTGCCAGCTCACTCGACTCAGGGGGCCGTGAAGCTTTCTTT
V: TRBV18
J: TRBJ1-1
D: TRBD1
size: NA

CDR3: CASSGGEDYGYTF
DNA: TGCGCCAGCAGTGGGGGCGAGGACTATGGCTACACCTTC
V: TRBV5-1
J: TRBJ1-2
D: NA
size: NA

CDR3: CSVGQGPSTDTQYF
DNA: TGCAGCGTTGGACAGGGGCCCAGCACAGATACGCAGTATTTT
V: TRBV29-1
J: TRBJ2-3
D: TRBD1
size: NA

CDR3: CASSYGGGSTEAFF
DNA: TGTGCCAGCAGTTACGGGGGGGGAAGCACTGAAGCTTTCTTT
V: TRBV6-6
J: TRBJ1-1
D: NA
size: NA

CDR3: CASSLSSGRNSPLHF
DNA: TGTGCCAGCAGCTTAAGTTCGGGGAGGAATTCACCCCTCCACTTT
V: TRBV7-3
J: TRBJ1-6
D: NA
size: NA